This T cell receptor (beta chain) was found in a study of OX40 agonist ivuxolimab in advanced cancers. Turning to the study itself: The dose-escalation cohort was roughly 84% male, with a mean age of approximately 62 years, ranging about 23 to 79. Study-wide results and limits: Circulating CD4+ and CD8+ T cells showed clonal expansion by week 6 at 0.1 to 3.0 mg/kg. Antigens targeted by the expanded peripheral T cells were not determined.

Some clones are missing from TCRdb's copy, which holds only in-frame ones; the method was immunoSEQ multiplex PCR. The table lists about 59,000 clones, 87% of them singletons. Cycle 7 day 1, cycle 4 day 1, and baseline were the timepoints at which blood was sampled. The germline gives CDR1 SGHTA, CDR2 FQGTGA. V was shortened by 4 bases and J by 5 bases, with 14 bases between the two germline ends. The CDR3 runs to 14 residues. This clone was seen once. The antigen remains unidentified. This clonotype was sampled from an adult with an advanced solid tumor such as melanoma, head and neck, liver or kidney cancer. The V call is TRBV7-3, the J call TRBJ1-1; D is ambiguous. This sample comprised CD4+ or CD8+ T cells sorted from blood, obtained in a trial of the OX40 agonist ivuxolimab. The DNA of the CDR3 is TGTGCCAGCAGCTCCGGGCCCGGGGAGACTGAAGCTTTCTTT. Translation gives CASSSGPGETEAFF.